This is a list of T cell receptor beta chains from one sample in a study of shared clonotypes between healthy human individuals. Libraries were prepared by immunoSEQ multiplex PCR; TCRdb keeps only in-frame clonotypes and omits some of them. The table lists about 2.4 million clones, 80% to 95% of them singletons, with 0.35% to 0.45% in the top ten. Sequencing was done on a sample of naive CD4+ T cells from PBMCs. The receptor set was obtained from a man aged 18-30 years in good health. Some clones in this sample may be carry-over from other donors' samples. CDR3s include the opening cysteine and the closing phenylalanine or tryptophan. The order of the fields is clone size, D gene, J gene, V gene, CDR3 protein, CDR3 DNA. The D gene is left open where the match is weak. A row's size may be missing; if present it is once, few, many or a size class.

clone size: .; D gene: .; J gene: TRBJ2-1; V gene: TRBV19; CDR3 protein: CASISGAADNEQFF; CDR3 DNA: TGTGCCAGCATCTCGGGGGCAGCCGACAATGAGCAGTTCTTC
clone size: .; D gene: .; J gene: TRBJ1-6; V gene: TRBV28; CDR3 protein: CASSLREGRSSPLHF; CDR3 DNA: TGTGCCAGCAGTTTGCGCGAGGGGAGGAGTTCACCCCTCCACTTT
clone size: .; D gene: TRBD1; J gene: TRBJ2-7; V gene: TRBV5-1; CDR3 protein: CASSWRGQGHYEQYF; CDR3 DNA: TGCGCCAGCAGCTGGAGGGGACAGGGACACTACGAGCAGTACTTC
clone size: .; D gene: TRBD2; J gene: TRBJ2-3; V gene: TRBV5-1; CDR3 protein: CASSLRLAGAPDTQYF; CDR3 DNA: TGCGCCAGCAGCTTGCGACTAGCGGGAGCGCCAGATACGCAGTATTTT
clone size: few; D gene: .; J gene: TRBJ2-1; V gene: TRBV7-6; CDR3 protein: CASSSLSQSAYNEQFF; CDR3 DNA: TGTGCCAGCAGCTCCCTTAGCCAGAGCGCCTACAATGAGCAGTTCTTC
clone size: .; D gene: .; J gene: TRBJ2-4; V gene: TRBV5-4; CDR3 protein: CASSPRVGDSQGNIQYF; CDR3 DNA: TGTGCCAGCAGCCCGAGGGTAGGGGATAGCCAGGGAAACATTCAGTACTTC
clone size: once; D gene: .; J gene: TRBJ2-7; V gene: TRBV27; CDR3 protein: CATGGLAEHYEQYF; CDR3 DNA: TGTGCCACTGGGGGATTAGCGGAGCACTACGAGCAGTACTTC
clone size: .; D gene: TRBD2; J gene: TRBJ2-7; V gene: TRBV10-3; CDR3 protein: CAIRPRSGTSGDPTYEQYF; CDR3 DNA: TGTGCCATCAGACCTAGGAGCGGGACTAGCGGGGACCCGACCTACGAGCAGTACTTC
clone size: .; D gene: .; J gene: TRBJ1-1; V gene: TRBV6-1; CDR3 protein: CASSANTRNTEAFF; CDR3 DNA: TGTGCCAGCAGTGCCAACACCAGGAACACTGAAGCTTTCTTT
clone size: .; D gene: .; J gene: TRBJ2-7; V gene: TRBV6-1; CDR3 protein: CASSEAGEQYF; CDR3 DNA: TGTGCCAGCAGTGAAGCCGGCGAGCAGTACTTC
clone size: .; D gene: TRBD1; J gene: TRBJ2-5; V gene: TRBV14; CDR3 protein: CASSWGQAAQTQYF; CDR3 DNA: TGTGCCAGCAGCTGGGGACAGGCGGCGCAGACCCAGTACTTC
clone size: few; D gene: .; J gene: TRBJ1-5; V gene: TRBV29-1; CDR3 protein: CSVKQGNNQPQHF; CDR3 DNA: TGCAGCGTGAAACAGGGAAACAATCAGCCCCAGCATTTT
clone size: .; D gene: .; J gene: TRBJ2-1; V gene: TRBV27; CDR3 protein: CASSLKGHEQFF; CDR3 DNA: TGTGCCAGCAGTTTAAAGGGCCATGAGCAGTTCTTC
clone size: .; D gene: TRBD2; J gene: TRBJ2-1; V gene: TRBV4-1; CDR3 protein: CASSPGTSGKNYNEQFF; CDR3 DNA: TGCGCCAGCAGCCCCGGGACTAGCGGGAAAAACTACAATGAGCAGTTCTTC
clone size: .; D gene: .; J gene: TRBJ1-3; V gene: TRBV5-1; CDR3 protein: CASSLEGSHSGNTIYF; CDR3 DNA: TGCGCCAGCAGCTTGGAAGGGTCCCACTCTGGAAACACCATATATTTT
clone size: .; D gene: .; J gene: TRBJ2-6; V gene: TRBV5-5; CDR3 protein: CASSQSRWSGANVLTF; CDR3 DNA: TGTGCCAGCAGCCAGTCCCGCTGGTCTGGGGCCAACGTCCTGACTTTC
clone size: .; D gene: .; J gene: TRBJ2-3; V gene: TRBV27; CDR3 protein: CASAEDGRVLDTQYF; CDR3 DNA: TGTGCCAGCGCGGAGGACGGGAGAGTTTTGGATACGCAGTATTTT
clone size: .; D gene: TRBD2; J gene: TRBJ2-1; V gene: TRBV9; CDR3 protein: CASSPSGSNNEQFF; CDR3 DNA: TGTGCCAGCAGCCCCAGCGGGAGTAATAATGAGCAGTTCTTC
clone size: few; D gene: .; J gene: TRBJ2-5; V gene: TRBV2; CDR3 protein: CASRRGQETQYF; CDR3 DNA: TGTGCCAGCAGGAGGGGCCAAGAGACCCAGTACTTC
clone size: .; D gene: .; J gene: TRBJ1-1; V gene: TRBV5-4; CDR3 protein: CASSWGGPRRAANTEAFF; CDR3 DNA: TGTGCCAGCAGCTGGGGTGGCCCTCGCCGCGCAGCGAACACTGAAGCTTTCTTT
clone size: .; D gene: TRBD1; J gene: TRBJ2-7; V gene: TRBV18; CDR3 protein: CASSLGQDYEQYF; CDR3 DNA: TGTGCCAGCTCACTTGGACAGGACTACGAGCAGTACTTC
clone size: .; D gene: .; J gene: TRBJ2-7; V gene: TRBV4-1; CDR3 protein: CASSQTGASYEQYF; CDR3 DNA: TGCGCCAGCAGCCAAACCGGGGCTTCCTACGAGCAGTACTTC
clone size: .; D gene: .; J gene: TRBJ2-1; V gene: TRBV7-6; CDR3 protein: CASSKPGLALMEQFF; CDR3 DNA: TGTGCCAGCAGCAAACCGGGACTCGCCCTAATGGAGCAGTTCTTC
clone size: .; D gene: .; J gene: TRBJ1-5; V gene: TRBV7-6; CDR3 protein: CASSLEQGRGNQPQHF; CDR3 DNA: TGTGCCAGCAGCTTAGAGCAGGGGAGAGGCAATCAGCCCCAGCATTTT
clone size: .; D gene: .; J gene: TRBJ1-3; V gene: TRBV7-8; CDR3 protein: CASSTRSSGNTIYF; CDR3 DNA: TGTGCCAGCAGCACCCGGAGCTCTGGAAACACCATATATTTT
clone size: .; D gene: .; J gene: TRBJ2-7; V gene: TRBV7-2; CDR3 protein: CASSLGQAPTYEQYF; CDR3 DNA: TGTGCCAGCAGCCTCGGGCAGGCTCCTACCTACGAGCAGTACTTC
clone size: .; D gene: .; J gene: TRBJ2-7; V gene: TRBV25-1; CDR3 protein: CASSDPGHTNSYEQYF; CDR3 DNA: TGTGCCAGCAGTGATCCAGGACACACCAACTCCTACGAGCAGTACTTC
clone size: .; D gene: .; J gene: TRBJ2-3; V gene: TRBV7-8; CDR3 protein: CASTSRTHTDTQYF; CDR3 DNA: TGTGCCAGCACGTCACGGACCCACACAGATACGCAGTATTTT
clone size: .; D gene: TRBD2; J gene: TRBJ2-2; V gene: TRBV7-3; CDR3 protein: CASSLKGLAGGTGELFF; CDR3 DNA: TGTGCCAGCAGCCTAAAGGGACTAGCGGGAGGAACCGGGGAGCTGTTTTTT
clone size: .; D gene: .; J gene: TRBJ2-1; V gene: TRBV29-1; CDR3 protein: CSVSPFLSSYNEQFF; CDR3 DNA: TGCAGCGTTTCTCCCTTTTTGAGCTCCTACAATGAGCAGTTCTTC
clone size: .; D gene: .; J gene: TRBJ2-1; V gene: TRBV10-3; CDR3 protein: CAISARDNEQFF; CDR3 DNA: TGTGCCATCAGCGCAAGGGACAATGAGCAGTTCTTC
clone size: .; D gene: TRBD1; J gene: TRBJ1-3; V gene: TRBV7-9; CDR3 protein: CASSQGQGTPQNTIYF; CDR3 DNA: TGTGCCAGCAGCCAAGGACAGGGAACTCCACAAAACACCATATATTTT
clone size: .; D gene: .; J gene: TRBJ1-5; V gene: TRBV11-2; CDR3 protein: CASSYGGDQPQHF; CDR3 DNA: TGTGCCAGCAGCTACGGAGGGGATCAGCCCCAGCATTTT
clone size: .; D gene: .; J gene: TRBJ1-2; V gene: TRBV30; CDR3 protein: CAWKGDGYTF; CDR3 DNA: TGTGCCTGGAAAGGGGACGGCTACACCTTC
clone size: .; D gene: .; J gene: TRBJ2-3; V gene: TRBV6-1; CDR3 protein: CASSDRGTHRTDTQYF; CDR3 DNA: TGTGCCAGCAGTGATCGGGGGACCCATCGCACAGATACGCAGTATTTT
clone size: once; D gene: .; J gene: TRBJ1-2; V gene: TRBV6-1; CDR3 protein: CASTLGQNYGYTF; CDR3 DNA: TGTGCCAGCACCCTTGGACAGAACTATGGCTACACCTTC
clone size: .; D gene: .; J gene: TRBJ2-3; V gene: TRBV28; CDR3 protein: CASSLWTGDIYTQYF; CDR3 DNA: TGTGCCAGCAGTTTATGGACGGGAGATATTTATACGCAGTATTTT
clone size: once; D gene: TRBD1; J gene: TRBJ1-2; V gene: TRBV5-1; CDR3 protein: CASSSTGTGQNGYTF; CDR3 DNA: TGCGCCAGCAGCTCCACCGGGACAGGGCAAAATGGCTACACCTTC
clone size: .; D gene: .; J gene: TRBJ2-3; V gene: TRBV2; CDR3 protein: CASSDRTSTDTQYF; CDR3 DNA: TGTGCCAGCAGTGACAGGACTAGCACAGATACGCAGTATTTT
clone size: .; D gene: TRBD1; J gene: TRBJ1-2; V gene: TRBV5-6; CDR3 protein: CASSPGGTGYNGYTF; CDR3 DNA: TGTGCCAGCAGCCCCGGCGGGACAGGGTATAATGGCTACACCTTC
clone size: .; D gene: .; J gene: TRBJ2-1; V gene: TRBV7-9; CDR3 protein: CASSRGGQRIPYNEQFF; CDR3 DNA: TGTGCCAGCAGCCGCGGAGGCCAGCGGATCCCCTACAATGAGCAGTTCTTC
clone size: .; D gene: .; J gene: TRBJ2-5; V gene: TRBV2; CDR3 protein: CASKKGQTQETQYF; CDR3 DNA: TGTGCCAGCAAAAAGGGGCAGACCCAAGAGACCCAGTACTTC
clone size: .; D gene: TRBD1; J gene: TRBJ2-4; V gene: TRBV5-1; CDR3 protein: CASSFTGDGNIQYF; CDR3 DNA: TGCGCCAGCAGCTTCACAGGGGACGGAAACATTCAGTACTTC
clone size: .; D gene: .; J gene: TRBJ2-1; V gene: TRBV18; CDR3 protein: CASSSSGNNEQFF; CDR3 DNA: TGTGCCAGCTCCAGTTCGGGGAACAATGAGCAGTTCTTC
clone size: .; D gene: .; J gene: TRBJ1-2; V gene: TRBV18; CDR3 protein: CASSPDRSYGYTF; CDR3 DNA: TGTGCCAGCTCACCCGACAGGAGCTATGGCTACACCTTC
clone size: .; D gene: TRBD1; J gene: TRBJ1-5; V gene: TRBV2; CDR3 protein: CASSGTGGNQPQHF; CDR3 DNA: TGTGCCAGCTCTGGGACAGGGGGCAACCAGCCCCAGCATTTT